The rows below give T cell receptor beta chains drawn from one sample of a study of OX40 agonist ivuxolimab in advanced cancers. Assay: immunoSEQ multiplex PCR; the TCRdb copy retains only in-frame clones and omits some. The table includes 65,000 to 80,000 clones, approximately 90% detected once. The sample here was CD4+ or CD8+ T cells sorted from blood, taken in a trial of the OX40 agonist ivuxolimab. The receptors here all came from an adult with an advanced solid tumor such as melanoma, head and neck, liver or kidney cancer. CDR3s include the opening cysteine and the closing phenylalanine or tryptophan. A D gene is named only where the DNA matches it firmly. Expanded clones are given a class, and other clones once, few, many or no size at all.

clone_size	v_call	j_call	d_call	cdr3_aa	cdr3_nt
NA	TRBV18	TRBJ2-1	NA	CASSPDRQYNEQFF	TGTGCCAGCTCACCGGACAGACAATACAATGAGCAGTTCTTC
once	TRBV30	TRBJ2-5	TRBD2	CAWTSGQETQYF	TGTGCCTGGACTAGCGGACAAGAGACCCAGTACTTC
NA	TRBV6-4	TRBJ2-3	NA	CASSDEMGTDTQYF	TGTGCCAGCAGTGACGAGATGGGCACAGATACGCAGTATTTT
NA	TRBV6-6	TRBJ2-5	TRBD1	CASSYYTGGEETQYF	TGTGCCAGCAGTTACTATACAGGGGGTGAAGAGACCCAGTACTTC
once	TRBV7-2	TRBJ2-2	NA	CASSFWGNTGELFF	TGTGCCAGCAGCTTTTGGGGAAACACCGGGGAGCTGTTTTTT
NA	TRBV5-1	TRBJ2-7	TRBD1	CASSPGQGFSEQYF	TGCGCCAGCAGCCCGGGACAGGGGTTTTCCGAGCAGTACTTC
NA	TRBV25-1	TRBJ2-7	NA	CASRKGTGSSYEQYF	TGTGCCAGCAGGAAAGGGACGGGGAGCTCCTACGAGCAGTACTTC
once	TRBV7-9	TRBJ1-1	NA	CASSPGPNTEAFF	TGTGCCAGCAGCCCGGGCCCAAACACTGAAGCTTTCTTT
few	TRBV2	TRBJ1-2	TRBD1	CASSVGHEGAYGYTF	TGTGCCAGCAGTGTGGGGCACGAGGGGGCCTATGGCTACACCTTC
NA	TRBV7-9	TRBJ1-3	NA	CASSLAGAGGNTIYF	TGTGCCAGCAGCTTAGCGGGGGCTGGAGGAAACACCATATATTTT
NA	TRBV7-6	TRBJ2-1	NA	CASSLGSTTREQFF	TGTGCCAGCAGCTTAGGGAGTACTACTCGCGAGCAGTTCTTC
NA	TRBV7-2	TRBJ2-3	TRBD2	CASSSLAGGITDTQYF	TGTGCCAGCAGCTCACTAGCGGGAGGGATCACAGATACGCAGTATTTT
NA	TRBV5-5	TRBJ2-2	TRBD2	CASSLRGGRAADTGELFF	TGTGCCAGCAGCTTGCGGGGCGGGAGGGCCGCGGACACCGGGGAGCTGTTTTTT
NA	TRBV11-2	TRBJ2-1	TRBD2	CASMAGGYNEQFF	TGTGCCAGCATGGCGGGAGGGTACAATGAGCAGTTCTTC
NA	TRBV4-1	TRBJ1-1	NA	CASSQDSQPNTEAFF	TGCGCCAGCAGCCAAGATAGCCAACCGAACACTGAAGCTTTCTTT
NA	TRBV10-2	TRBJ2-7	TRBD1	CASSESGTAISYEQYF	TGCGCCAGCAGTGAGTCCGGGACAGCTATCTCCTACGAGCAGTACTTC
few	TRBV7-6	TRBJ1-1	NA	CASSLSRVPDTEAFF	TGTGCCAGCAGCTTATCCAGGGTCCCCGACACTGAAGCTTTCTTT
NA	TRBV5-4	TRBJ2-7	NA	CASSLSLEQYF	TGTGCCAGCAGCTTGTCCTTAGAGCAGTACTTC
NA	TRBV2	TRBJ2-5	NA	CASSLARKTQYF	TGTGCCAGCAGTCTAGCGCGGAAGACCCAGTACTTC
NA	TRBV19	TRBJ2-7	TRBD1	CASSMGDRGFHEQYF	TGTGCCAGTAGTATGGGGGACAGGGGTTTCCACGAGCAGTACTTC
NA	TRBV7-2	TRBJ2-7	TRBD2	CASSLEVAGGYEQYF	TGTGCCAGCAGCTTAGAGGTAGCGGGGGGCTACGAGCAGTACTTC
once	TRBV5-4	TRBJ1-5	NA	CASSSGEYQPQHF	TGTGCCAGCAGCTCTGGGGAGTATCAGCCCCAGCATTTT
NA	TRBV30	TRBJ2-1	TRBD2	CAWSVLGGSTEQFF	TGTGCCTGGAGTGTACTCGGCGGGAGTACTGAGCAGTTCTTC
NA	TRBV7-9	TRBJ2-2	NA	CASSLAITGFAGELFF	TGTGCCAGCAGCTTAGCAATTACAGGGTTTGCCGGGGAGCTGTTTTTT
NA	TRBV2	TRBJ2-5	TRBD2	CASRKAGTPQETQYF	TGTGCCAGCAGAAAAGCGGGAACACCTCAAGAGACCCAGTACTTC
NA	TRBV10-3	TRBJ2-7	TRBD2	CAISDSTSGRRYEQYF	TGTGCCATCAGTGACTCCACTAGCGGAAGAAGATACGAGCAGTACTTC
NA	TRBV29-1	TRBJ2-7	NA	CSVEEAPGLGDEQYF	TGCAGCGTTGAAGAGGCGCCGGGACTGGGAGACGAGCAGTACTTC
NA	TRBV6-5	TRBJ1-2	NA	CASSYSPGTGGGYTF	TGTGCCAGCAGTTATTCCCCGGGGACTGGTGGTGGCTACACCTTC
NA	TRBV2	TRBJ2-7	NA	CASSEALAGWGKYF	TGTGCCAGCAGTGAAGCTCTCGCCGGATGGGGGAAGTACTTC
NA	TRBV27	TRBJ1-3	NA	CASSSQSGSGNTIYF	TGTGCCAGCAGTTCCCAGTCGGGCTCTGGAAACACCATATATTTT
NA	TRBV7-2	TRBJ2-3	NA	CASSFGMPDTQYF	TGTGCCAGCAGCTTCGGCATGCCCGATACGCAGTATTTT
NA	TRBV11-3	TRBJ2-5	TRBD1	CASSLGTGVRETQYF	TGTGCCAGCAGCTTGGGGACAGGGGTTCGAGAGACCCAGTACTTC
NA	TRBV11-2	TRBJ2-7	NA	CASSRERDTYF	TGTGCCAGCAGCCGTGAGCGAGACACGTACTTC